This passage covers 19 T cell receptor beta chains from one sample sequenced in a study of T-cell memory formation after mild COVID-19. TCRdb called the 5' RACE reads again in MiXCR, with one record for every CDR3 protein. In the table there are 450,000 or so distinct CDR3 sequences, roughly 25% of which are singletons. Sequenced input: PBMCs or a T cell subset sorted from them (not recorded which). The receptor source for this set is an adult woman who had mild COVID-19 (a few samples of this study predate the infection). Cell type and time point are not known.

Only a few counts were recorded for this clonotype. The chain employs TRBV15 and TRBJ1-4; TRBD1 might be the D (6 bases). CDR1 is LNHNV, CDR2 YYDKDF, per germline (reference sequence). CDR3 size: 14 residues. Between the trimmed V and J ends, which lost 0 bases and 5 bases, there was a span of 7 bases. The CDR3 DNA reads TGTGCCACCAGCAGAGAGCAGGGGAATGAAAAACTGTTTTTT. It specifies CATSREQGNEKLFF.

This chain joins TRBV7-9 and TRBJ2-3; either TRBD1 or TRBD2 may fit D (6 bases each). Trimming removed 2 bases from V and 5 bases from J, with 11 bases in between. CDR1 SEHNR and CDR2 FQNEAQ come from the germline V gene (reference sequence). The CDR3 length is 14 residues. CDR3 in DNA: TGTGCCAGCAGCTTAATACAGGGAGGAGATACGCAGTATTTT. Translating it yields CASSLIQGGDTQYF. Combining the CDR3 with reference TRBV7-9 and TRBJ2-3 gives the whole variable domain DTGVSQNPRHKITKRGQNVTFRCDPISEHNRLYWYRQTLGQGPEFLTYFQNEAQLEKSRLLSDRFSAERPKGSFSTLEIQRTEQGDSAMYLCASSLIQGGDTQYFGPGTRLTVL.

Only a few counts were recorded for this clonotype. The rearrangement links TRBV29-1 to TRBJ2-7; D is uncertain. The germline CDR1 and CDR2 sequences are SQVTM and ANQGSEA. Deletions cut 3 bases from V and 5 bases from J, with 11 bases between. The CDR3 consists of 12 residues. The CDR3 reads CSVESPPDEQYF. CDR3 sequence (DNA): TGCAGCGTTGAGTCCCCCCCGGACGAGCAGTACTTC.

The V and J genes are TRBV6-5 and TRBJ2-5; the D is unclear. CDR1 is MNHEY, CDR2 SVGAGI, per germline. The V end lost 2 bases, the J end lost 5 bases, and 9 bases lay between the germline ends. The CDR3 is made up of 13 amino acids. The CDR3 bases are TGTGCCAGCAGTTACCCGGGCTCGGAGACCCAGTACTTC. It specifies CASSYPGSETQYF.

In its sample, this clonotype was seen a few times. The rearrangement links TRBV9 to TRBJ2-1, with 8 bases matching TRBD2. Germline V gene sequence: CDR1 SGDLS, CDR2 YYNGEE. The CDR3 has 15 amino acids. V trimming: 2 bases; J trimming: 2 bases; junction bases outside the gene matches: 3. CDR3 in DNA: TGTGCCAGCAGCGTGGGACTAGGTACCTACAATGAGCAGTTCTTC. Translation: CASSVGLGTYNEQFF.

This rearrangement joins TRBV7-9 to TRBJ2-7; TRBD1 matches 10 bases. J lost 1 base, V lost 3 bases, and 3 bases had no gene match. This CDR3 has 15 amino acids. From germline, CDR1 is SEHNR and CDR2 FQNEAQ (reference sequence). CDR3 protein: CASSLDRGISYEQYF. The CDR3 nucleotides are TGTGCCAGCAGCTTGGACAGGGGGATTTCCTACGAGCAGTACTTC.

A single count supports this clonotype. The CDR3 region has the DNA TGTGCCAGCAGCCCGGGACCCCACTCCTACGAGCAGTACTTC. It translates to CASSPGPHSYEQYF. The chain links TRBV7-2 to TRBJ2-7, with D perhaps assigned TRBD1 or TRBD2 (5 bases each). The germline gives CDR1 SGHTA, CDR2 FQGNSA. This CDR3 has 14 amino acids. V shed 5 bases and J shed 0 bases, with 11 bases lying between them.

The gene calls are TRBV7-3 and TRBJ1-1, with 10 bases matching TRBD1. The V gene's germline CDR1 is SGHTA and CDR2 FQGTGA. The CDR3 contains 15 residues. The V and J ends lost 3 bases and 4 bases, in that order; junction bases with no gene match: 5. The CDR3 loop is CASSFSTGGTTEAFF. CDR3 bases: TGTGCCAGCAGCTTTTCGACAGGGGGCACCACTGAAGCTTTCTTT.

This chain joins TRBV4-3 and TRBJ2-7; 8 bases are shared with TRBD2. Germline V lookup: CDR1 LGHNA, CDR2 YSLEER. The CDR3 has 18 amino acids. V was pared by 0 bases and J by 0 bases, with 10 bases of the junction left unmatched. The CDR3, as DNA: TGCGCCAGCAGCCAAGATTACGGGAGGGCCTACAGCTCCTACGAGCAGTACTTC. This gives the protein CASSQDYGRAYSSYEQYF.

This chain connects TRBV7-6 to TRBJ2-7; D unclear. Looked up from germline, CDR1 is SGHVS and CDR2 is FNYEAQ. V was clipped by 3 bases and J by 3 bases, with 15 bases between them. CDR3 length: 15 residues. CDR3 region: CASSFADSKDYEQYF. DNA of the CDR3: TGTGCCAGCAGCTTTGCAGACTCCAAAGACTACGAGCAGTACTTC.

Turning to this clonotype: One junction end does not reproduce the germline sequence, and a read error may be involved. This chain links TRBV19 with TRBJ2-1; D possibly matches TRBD1 or TRBD2 (5 bases each). This CDR3 comprises 11 residues. Germline values: CDR1 LNHDA, CDR2 SQIVND (reference sequence). The CDR3 nucleotides are TGTGCCAGTAGTGATGGCAGGGCGGAGGTCTTC. This encodes CASSDGRAEVF.

The sample holds many counts of this clonotype. The chain has TRBV7-2 and TRBJ2-7; D remains ambiguous. CDR1 SGHTA and CDR2 FQGNSA come from the germline V gene. CDR3 length: 13 residues. Trimming shortened V by 2 bases and J by 7 bases, and 12 bases separated the two germline ends. The CDR3 region is CASSLSVLWEQYF. CDR3 sequence (DNA): TGTGCCAGCAGCTTAAGCGTTTTGTGGGAGCAGTACTTC. Full variable domain (missing parts from reference TRBV7-2 and TRBJ2-7): GAGVSQSPSNKVTEKGKDVELRCDPISGHTALYWYRQSLGQGLEFLIYFQGNSAPDKSGLPSDRFSAERTGGSVSTLTIQRTQQEDSAVYLCASSLSVLWEQYFGPGTRLTVT.

The chain uses TRBV16 and TRBJ2-1; 9 nucleotides match TRBD1. The CDR3 covers 16 residues. Germline V gene lookup returns CDR1 KGHSY and CDR2 FQNENV. With 0 bases clipped from V and 4 bases from J, the junction kept 4 bases outside the gene matches. The CDR3 bases are TGTGCCAGCAGCCAATCCGGACAGGGGAAATACAATGAGCAGTTCTTC. This gives the protein CASSQSGQGKYNEQFF. Together with reference TRBV16 and TRBJ2-1, the CDR3 gives the full variable domain: GEEVAQTPKHLVRGEGQKAKLYCAPIKGHSYVFWYQQVLKNEFKFLISFQNENVFDETGMPKERFSAKCLPNSPCSLEIQATKLEDSAVYFCASSQSGQGKYNEQFFGPGTRLTVL.

This clonotype was recorded a few times. This chain joins TRBV7-2 and TRBJ2-1; the D is unclear. Germline V gives CDR1 SGHTA, CDR2 FQGNSA. CDR3 length: 15 amino acids. V was cut by 2 bases and J by 0 bases, with 8 bases left in between. The CDR3 sequence is CASSLLKSSYNEQFF. In nucleotides, the CDR3 is TGTGCCAGCAGCTTACTAAAGAGCTCCTACAATGAGCAGTTCTTC.

The chain carries TRBV12-3 or TRBV12-4 and TRBJ1-1; possibly TRBD1 for D (5 bases). This CDR3 is 14 amino acids long. V was pared by 2 bases and J by 1 base, with 8 bases between. The CDR3 sequence: CASSLLGPNTEAFF. The CDR3 nucleotides read TGTGCCAGCAGTTTACTGGGGCCGAACACTGAAGCTTTCTTT.

Only a few counts were recorded for this clonotype. The chain combines TRBV29-1 with TRBJ1-2, with D possibly TRBD1 on 5 matching bases. Trimming pared 4 bases from V and 3 bases from J, leaving 6 bases between. Germline CDR1 is SQVTM and CDR2 is ANQGSEA. The CDR3 contains 11 residues. The CDR3 loop reads CSVATDYGYTF. CDR3 nucleotide sequence: TGCAGCGTTGCGACAGACTATGGCTACACCTTC. Variable domain in full (rest from reference TRBV29-1 and TRBJ1-2): SAVISQKPSRDICQRGTSLTIQCQVDSQVTMMFWYRQQPGQSLTLIATANQGSEATYESGFVIDKFPISRPNLTFSTLTVSNMSPEDSSIYLCSVATDYGYTFGSGTRLTVV.

The chain has TRBV5-1 and TRBJ2-1, with D unclear. Germline loops: CDR1 SGHRS, CDR2 YFSETQ. The V and J ends lost 5 bases and 0 bases respectively, with 18 bases between them. The CDR3 spans 17 residues. In DNA form, the CDR3 reads TGCGCCAGCAGTCCCGGCTCCCCCTTTTCCTCCTACAATGAGCAGTTCTTC. This translates into CASSPGSPFSSYNEQFF.

As to this clonotype: An end of the junction does not agree with germline; a read error may underlie this. This chain links TRBV7-2 with TRBJ2-2; possibly TRBD2 for D (6 bases). The CDR3 is made up of 14 amino acids. Germline values: CDR1 SGHTA, CDR2 FQGNSA. The CDR3 protein is CDSSLRGLPGELFF. The DNA for the CDR3 is TGTGACAGCAGCTTAAGGGGACTTCCCGGGGAGCTGTTTTTT. The full variable domain, rest sourced from reference TRBV7-2 and TRBJ2-2, is GAGVSQSPSNKVTEKGKDVELRCDPISGHTALYWYRQSLGQGLEFLIYFQGNSAPDKSGLPSDRFSAERTGGSVSTLTIQRTQQEDSAVYLCDSSLRGLPGELFFGEGSRLTVL.

Ten or more counts support this clonotype. The V call is TRBV20-1, the J call TRBJ2-3; D ambiguous. V lost 2 bases and J 2 bases, leaving 8 bases between the germline ends. Germline V gene lookup returns CDR1 DFQATT and CDR2 SNEGSKA (reference sequence). The CDR3 is made up of 13 amino acids. In DNA, the CDR3 is TGCAGTGCTAGAAATCAGGACACAGATACGCAGTATTTT. Amino acids: CSARNQDTDTQYF.